What follows are 21 T cell receptor beta chains derived from one specimen sequenced in a study of beta chain features in type 1 diabetes. TCRB transcripts that were expressed got sequenced, as all of the isolated RNA had been reverse transcribed. TCRdb's table, derived via immunoSEQ multiplex PCR, lists solely in-frame clones and lacks some. The profile covers around 400,000 clones, with approximately 12% appearing a single time and around 0.02% taken by the ten largest. Sequencing input: naive CD4+ T cells from blood. The receptors derive from a man aged 18 to 29 in good health.

This clone occurred a few times. The genes are TRBV9 and TRBJ1-6, with D tentatively TRBD1 (6 bases). V was trimmed by 4 bases and J by 6 bases, leaving 11 bases between them. Germline V gene sequence: CDR1 SGDLS, CDR2 YYNGEE. The CDR3 is 14 residues long. Here the CDR3 reads CASSPGQSNSPLHF. CDR3 in DNA: TGTGCCAGCAGCCCCGGACAGAGTAATTCACCCCTCCACTTT.

CDR3 sequence: CASSPFSDRAYEQYF. Written as DNA, the CDR3 is TGTGCCAGCTCACCTTTTAGTGACAGGGCCTACGAGCAGTACTTC. The V call is TRBV18, the J call TRBJ2-7, with TRBD1 matching 7 bases. Germline CDR1 reads KGHSH; CDR2 reads LQKENI. J lost 2 bases, V lost 3 bases, and 7 bases had no gene match. The CDR3 runs 15 residues.

This clone occurred a few times. This rearrangement joins TRBV5-6 to TRBJ1-1; 8 bases align to TRBD1. In germline, CDR1 is SGHDT, CDR2 YYEEEE. The CDR3 has 13 residues. V shed 4 bases, J shed 3 bases, and the junction held 2 bases outside the gene matches. CDR3 DNA sequence: TGTGCCAGCAGCCCGGACAGGGACACTGAAGCTTTCTTT. Translating it yields CASSPDRDTEAFF.

The chain is built from TRBV10-3 and TRBJ1-2; TRBD1 aligns across 8 bases. Losses at the gene ends were 11 bases for V and 3 bases for J; bases not matched to a gene: 8. The CDR3 contains 13 residues. CDR1 is ENHRY, CDR2 SYGVKD, per germline. DNA of the CDR3: TGTGCCCACTCGGACAGGGCTGACTATGGCTACACCTTC. Translating it yields CAHSDRADYGYTF.

This clone was seen only a few times. V usage is TRBV4-2 and J usage is TRBJ1-4; no clear D. Per the germline V gene, CDR1 is LGHNA and CDR2 is YNFKEQ. The CDR3 is made up of 13 amino acids. The V end was cut by 8 bases, the J end by 7 bases, with 14 bases between. The CDR3 nucleotides are TGTGCCAGCTCGTCCAGATCCGCTGAAAAACTGTTTTTT. Amino acid sequence: CASSSRSAEKLFF.

The V call is TRBV19, the J call TRBJ2-5; tentative D call: TRBD1 (5 bases). In germline, CDR1 is LNHDA, CDR2 SQIVND (reference sequence). This CDR3 comprises 13 residues. With 2 bases removed from V and 5 bases from J, the gap between germline ends came to 9 bases. The CDR3 coding sequence is TGTGCCAGTAGTATACAGGGAATGGAGACCCAGTACTTC. The encoded protein is CASSIQGMETQYF.

The table lists this clone with a few counts. V gene TRBV7-2 combines with J gene TRBJ2-3; unclear D gene. V gave up 5 bases and J gave up 6 bases, with 9 bases separating them. Germline CDR1 SGHTA, CDR2 FQGNSA. This CDR3 has 12 amino acids. The CDR3 nucleotides are TGTGCCAGCAGCCCGATCGGGGATACGCAGTATTTT. This translates into CASSPIGDTQYF.

About this clone: Different DNA sequences within this sample yield the same CDR3. The gene calls are TRBV5-1 and TRBJ2-7, with D tentatively TRBD1 (6 bases). Trimming left V 0 bases short and J 1 base short, with 8 bases between. Germline CDR1 is SGHRS and CDR2 is YFSETQ. The CDR3 consists of 14 residues. The CDR3: CASSLGTVSYEQYF. The CDR3 region has the DNA TGCGCCAGCAGCTTGGGGACAGTGTCCTACGAGCAGTACTTC.

The CDR3 coding sequence is TGTGCCAGCAGCACCCGGACTAGCGGGAGAGGGGAGCAGTTCTTC. This gives the protein CASSTRTSGRGEQFF. The chain uses TRBV7-2 and TRBJ2-1, with TRBD2 identical over 13 bases. V was clipped by 5 bases and J by 10 bases; unmatched bases: 8. CDR3 length equals 15 residues. CDR1 and CDR2 (germline): SGHTA, FQGNSA.

The gene calls are TRBV5-1 and TRBJ2-1, with 10 bases lining up with TRBD2. The ends lost 6 bases at V and 8 bases at J; junction bases unmatched: 11. The CDR3 is 15 residues long. Germline values: CDR1 SGHRS, CDR2 YFSETQ. This CDR3 reads CASKLRTSGDDEQFF. DNA for the CDR3: TGCGCCAGCAAACTAAGGACTAGCGGAGACGATGAGCAGTTCTTC.

The chain recombines TRBV7-2 with TRBJ2-2; D remains unclear. V lost 1 base to trimming and J lost 6 bases, with 6 bases between them. Germline V lookup: CDR1 SGHTA, CDR2 FQGNSA. The CDR3 is 13 amino acids. The CDR3: CASSLVEAGELFF. In nucleotides, the CDR3 is TGTGCCAGCAGCTTAGTAGAGGCCGGGGAGCTGTTTTTT.

The rearrangement links TRBV6-5 to TRBJ2-1; 9 bases agree with TRBD1. There are 14 residues in the CDR3. Germline V gene lookup returns CDR1 MNHEY and CDR2 SVGAGI. Germline trimming cut 10 bases from V and 7 bases from J; bases unmatched to any gene: 11. CDR3 bases: TGTGCCATACAACAGGGGGCTCAGATGAATGAGCAGTTCTTC. Translation gives CAIQQGAQMNEQFF.

The V gene is TRBV19, the J gene TRBJ2-1; TRBD1 agrees at 7 bases. The CDR3 totals 13 residues. Germline values: CDR1 LNHDA, CDR2 SQIVND (reference sequence). Trimming took 4 bases from V and 8 from J; bases not matched to a gene: 5. CDR3 in DNA: TGTGCCAGTAGTAAGACAGGGAGCCATGAGCAGTTCTTC. This codes for CASSKTGSHEQFF.

This clone was detected a few times. The genes are TRBV7-8 and TRBJ2-3; 11 bases align to TRBD2. In germline, CDR1 is SGHVS, CDR2 FQNEAQ. This CDR3 spans 16 amino acids. V gave up 1 base and J gave up 6 bases; unmatched junction bases: 6. CDR3 sequence (DNA): TGTGCCAGCAGCTTAGGACTAGCGGGACCGGGGGATACGCAGTATTTT. Amino acids: CASSLGLAGPGDTQYF.

This chain links TRBV9 with TRBJ2-2, with 8 positions matching TRBD2. Germline V gene lookup returns CDR1 SGDLS and CDR2 YYNGEE. J gave up 6 bases and V 0 bases, and 4 bases lay outside the gene matches. This CDR3 is built from 15 residues. The DNA of the CDR3 is TGTGCCAGCAGCGTAGGCGGGACTAGTGCCGGGGAGCTGTTTTTT. Translating gives CASSVGGTSAGELFF.

This clone has more than one count but fewer than ten. This chain connects TRBV5-4 to TRBJ2-3; D perhaps matches TRBD1 (6 bases). Germline V CDR1 and CDR2: SGHNT, YYREEE (reference sequence). The CDR3 totals 15 residues. V was pared by 2 bases and J by 0 bases, with 10 bases between. The CDR3 is CASSFQGLSTDTQYF. CDR3 bases: TGTGCCAGCAGCTTTCAGGGGCTCAGCACAGATACGCAGTATTTT.

The chain employs TRBV7-2 and TRBJ2-1, with 11 bases fitting TRBD2. CDR3 length: 16 amino acids. With V trimmed by 2 bases and J by 6 bases, 6 bases remained unmatched. Germline V gene lookup returns CDR1 SGHTA and CDR2 FQGNSA. Here the CDR3 DNA reads TGTGCCAGCAGCTTACAAGGGACTAGCGGACCCAATGAGCAGTTCTTC. Its translation: CASSLQGTSGPNEQFF.

This clone appeared a few times. This chain links TRBV28 with TRBJ2-2, with D perhaps TRBD2 (6 bases). The V end was cut by 5 bases, the J end by 4 bases, with 14 bases between. The germline CDR1 and CDR2 sequences are MDHEN and SYDVKM. CDR3 length: 15 residues. CDR3: CASSPGGVGTGELFF. In DNA form, the CDR3 reads TGTGCCAGCAGTCCCGGGGGTGTTGGCACCGGGGAGCTGTTTTTT.

The chain combines TRBV4-2 with TRBJ1-2, with 8 bases aligning to TRBD1. V shed 0 bases and J 8 bases; nucleotides not matched to a gene: 8. The CDR3 contains 15 residues. Looked up from germline, CDR1 is LGHNA and CDR2 is YNFKEQ. The CDR3 coding sequence is TGTGCCAGCAGCCAAGATCCCAGGGGGCAGGAAGGCTACACCTTC. This translates into CASSQDPRGQEGYTF.

A few counts support this clone. The chain joins TRBV7-9 to TRBJ2-7; D call uncertain. V was trimmed by 8 bases and J by 5 bases, leaving 19 bases between them. Germline V gene data show CDR1 as SEHNR and CDR2 as FQNEAQ (reference sequence). The CDR3 is 14 amino acids. This chain's CDR3 is CASAYSHLINEQYF. The CDR3 bases are TGTGCCAGCGCGTACAGCCACCTGATCAACGAGCAGTACTTC.

The V and J genes are TRBV14 and TRBJ2-7; tentative D call: TRBD1 (5 bases). The CDR3 is 13 amino acids. Germline V lookup: CDR1 SGHDN, CDR2 FVKESK. Trimming left V 4 bases short and J 3 bases short, with 10 bases between. The CDR3 region is CASSPRQIYEQYF. The CDR3 DNA follows: TGTGCCAGCAGCCCACGACAGATCTACGAGCAGTACTTC.